The 32 T cell receptor beta chains below were found in one sample sequenced in a study of cytomegalovirus exposure and HLA in healthy donors. It was with 60 Vbeta and 13 Jbeta primers that the PCR ran. Libraries were prepared by immunoSEQ multiplex PCR; TCRdb keeps only in-frame clonotypes and omits some of them. The table records under 80,000 clones, roughly 77% of them present only once. The sequenced material came from PBMCs. Every receptor here comes from a woman aged 25 to 39 in good health and CMV-seronegative.

The chain carries TRBV11-3 and TRBJ2-3, with D tentatively TRBD2 (6 bases). This CDR3 spans 17 amino acids. Trimming removed 1 base at V and 3 bases at J, with 17 bases between. Germline CDR1 reads SGHNT; CDR2 reads YENEEA. DNA of the CDR3: TGTGCCAGCAGCTTAGGGACGATGGAGGGCGCAACAGATACGCAGTATTTT. Protein product: CASSLGTMEGATDTQYF. Full variable domain (outside the CDR3, taken from reference TRBV11-3 and TRBJ2-3): EAGVVQSPRYKIIEKKQPVAFWCNPISGHNTLYWYLQNLGQGPELLIRYENEEAVDDSQLPKDRFSAERLKGVDSTLKIQPAELGDSAVYLCASSLGTMEGATDTQYFGPGTRLTVL.

The gene calls are TRBV5-6 and TRBJ2-5; 10 bases agree with TRBD2. The J call may be mistaken, given a closer DNA end match to TRBJ2-7. There are 17 residues in the CDR3. CDR1 and CDR2 (germline): SGHDT, YYEEEE. In DNA, the CDR3 is TGTGCCAGCAGCGGCGCCGGGACTAGCGTCTTCTCCTACGAGCAGTACTTC. Protein sequence: CASSGAGTSVFSYEQYF.

This clone came up a few times. The rearrangement uses TRBV7-9 and TRBJ2-5; the match to TRBD1 covers 8 bases. After removal of 2 bases from V and 4 bases from J, the junction contained 6 bases not matched to a gene. Germline CDR1 SEHNR, CDR2 FQNEAQ (reference sequence). The CDR3 is made up of 15 amino acids. The CDR3 loop reads CASSLFRGQGETQYF. Written as DNA, the CDR3 is TGTGCCAGCAGCTTATTCAGGGGGCAAGGAGAGACCCAGTACTTC.

The CDR3 region is CASSLGTVPKTDTQYF. The CDR3 DNA reads as TGTGCCAGCAGCTTAGGGACAGTCCCGAAGACAGATACGCAGTATTTT. The chain links TRBV7-9 to TRBJ2-3, with a possible D match to TRBD1 (6 bases). V was cut by 1 base and J by 3 bases, with 14 bases left in between. Germline-derived CDR1 and CDR2 are SEHNR and FQNEAQ (reference sequence). This CDR3 region has 16 residues. The variable domain in full, with the rest retrieved from reference TRBV7-9 and TRBJ2-3, is DTGVSQNPRHKITKRGQNVTFRCDPISEHNRLYWYRQTLGQGPEFLTYFQNEAQLEKSRLLSDRFSAERPKGSFSTLEIQRTEQGDSAMYLCASSLGTVPKTDTQYFGPGTRLTVL.

The gene calls are TRBV6-5 and TRBJ2-1; tentatively, D is TRBD2 (6 bases). Germline CDR1 is MNHEY and CDR2 is SVGAGI. CDR3 length: 15 amino acids. The V and J ends lost 1 base and 2 bases respectively, with 9 bases between them. The chain's CDR3 is CASSYWGGTYNEQFF. In DNA form, the CDR3 reads TGTGCCAGCAGTTACTGGGGAGGTACCTACAATGAGCAGTTCTTC.

This chain connects TRBV7-9 to TRBJ2-1, with TRBD1 matching 8 bases. With V trimmed by 4 bases and J by 9 bases, 17 bases remained unmatched. Germline values: CDR1 SEHNR, CDR2 FQNEAQ (reference sequence). The CDR3 spans 17 residues. In DNA form, the CDR3 reads TGTGCCAGCAGCTCTACAAAGACCGGGACAGGAACCGGTGAGCAGTTCTTC. It yields the protein CASSSTKTGTGTGEQFF.

The chain combines TRBV19 with TRBJ1-5, with TRBD1 identical over 12 bases. V lost 6 bases to trimming and J lost 0 bases; unmatched junction nucleotides: 6. This CDR3 comprises 17 residues. The V gene's germline CDR1 is LNHDA and CDR2 SQIVND (reference sequence). CDR3 sequence (DNA): TGTGCCAGTAGGCCGGGACAGGGGGCCTATAGCAATCAGCCCCAGCATTTT. It encodes CASRPGQGAYSNQPQHF.

This chain links TRBV5-8 with TRBJ2-3; possible D gene TRBD1, 6 bases. Germline assignment: CDR1 SGHTS and CDR2 YDEGEE. Trimming took 0 bases from V and 4 from J, leaving 12 bases between them. The CDR3 is 15 amino acids. The DNA of the CDR3 is TGTGCCAGCAGCTTGGGATGGGGGCAGGCAGATACGCAGTATTTT. Translation: CASSLGWGQADTQYF.

This chain joins TRBV18 and TRBJ2-3; TRBD2 matches at 9 bases. Germline values: CDR1 KGHSH, CDR2 LQKENI. The CDR3 contains 19 residues. Losses at the gene ends were 3 bases for V and 4 bases for J; bases not matched to a gene: 17. CDR3 DNA: TGTGCCAGCTCACCGCGGCTAGCGGGGCCCCCAGTCGTATCAGATACGCAGTATTTT. Translation: CASSPRLAGPPVVSDTQYF.

The chain links TRBV19 to TRBJ2-7; D is ambiguous. CDR1 is LNHDA and CDR2 is SQIVND in the germline V gene (reference sequence). Trimming left V 4 bases short and J 3 bases short, with 10 bases between. The CDR3 is 13 amino acids. The CDR3 loop reads CASSSLSGYEQYF. CDR3 bases: TGTGCCAGTAGTAGCCTTAGTGGCTACGAGCAGTACTTC.

Remarks on this clone: The final CDR3 position lacks the conserved phenylalanine or tryptophan, pointing to a likely read error. The chain couples TRBV27 to TRBJ2-7, with 13 bases that match TRBD2. V dropped 7 bases and J dropped 7; count of bases not matched to a gene: 10. Germline assignment: CDR1 MNHEY and CDR2 SMNVEV (reference sequence). The CDR3 loop spans 15 amino acids. CDR3 DNA: TGTGCCAGCACCTTGAGCGGGACTAGCGGGATTGAGCAGTACCTC. It encodes CASTLSGTSGIEQYL.

The chain carries TRBV7-6 and TRBJ1-2; 7 bases agree with TRBD1. The length of the CDR3 is 14 residues. CDR1 and CDR2 (germline): SGHVS, FNYEAQ. V lost 5 bases to trimming and J lost 6 bases; unmatched junction nucleotides: 9. CDR3 protein: CASSKTGSWNGYTF. DNA for the CDR3: TGTGCCAGCAGCAAGACAGGGTCGTGGAATGGCTACACCTTC.

The chain employs TRBV11-2 and TRBJ2-2, with 8 bases aligning to TRBD2. The CDR3 runs 15 residues. Germline-derived CDR1 and CDR2 are SGHAT and FQNNGV. V lost 5 bases and J lost 7; bases outside the gene matches: 9. DNA for the CDR3: TGTGCCAGCAGCACCGGGACTAGTGAGATCGGGGAGCTGTTTTTT. Translating it yields CASSTGTSEIGELFF.

This chain links TRBV7-2 with TRBJ1-5; D gene unclear. V was clipped by 0 bases and J by 4 bases, with 10 bases between them. Germline V gene data show CDR1 as SGHTA and CDR2 as FQGNSA. The CDR3 consists of 15 residues. The CDR3 nucleotides read TGTGCCAGCAGCTTAGCCACAGCATATAATCAGCCCCAGCATTTT. Its translation is CASSLATAYNQPQHF.

The chain combines TRBV29-1 with TRBJ1-1, with D maybe TRBD1 (5 bases). V lost 7 bases and J 1 base, leaving 13 bases between the germline ends. Per the germline V gene, CDR1 is SQVTM and CDR2 is ANQGSEA. The CDR3 runs to 13 residues. CDR3 loop: CSGTRAANTEAFF. CDR3 DNA: TGCAGCGGGACAAGGGCGGCGAACACTGAAGCTTTCTTT.

J is TRBJ2-1 and V is TRBV4-3, with TRBD2 matching 11 bases. The trim removed 0 bases at V and 10 bases at J, leaving 14 bases unmatched. The length of the CDR3 is 18 residues. The germline V gene encodes CDR1 LGHNA and CDR2 YSLEER. For the CDR3, the DNA is TGCGCCAGCAGCCAAGATAGGGCCAGCACTAGCGGGAGCTTAGAGCAGTTCTTC. Translated, it gives CASSQDRASTSGSLEQFF.

The chain carries TRBV11-1 and TRBJ1-1; perhaps TRBD1 as D (5 bases). Trimming removed 0 bases from V and 4 bases from J, with 18 bases in between. The CDR3 consists of 17 residues. Germline V gene lookup returns CDR1 SGHAT and CDR2 FQDESV (reference sequence). CDR3 in DNA: TGTGCCAGCAGCTTAGCGCTCTCCGGAGCGGGGGGCACTGAAGCTTTCTTT. This encodes CASSLALSGAGGTEAFF.

The genes are TRBV7-9 and TRBJ2-7; 7 bases align to TRBD1. The trim removed 5 bases at V and 2 bases at J, leaving 6 bases unmatched. CDR1 is SEHNR, CDR2 FQNEAQ, per germline (reference sequence). There are 14 residues in the CDR3. The CDR3 DNA reads TGTGCCAGCAGCGGACGACAGGGAACCTACGAGCAGTACTTC. Translation: CASSGRQGTYEQYF.

V usage is TRBV10-1 and J usage is TRBJ2-5, with TRBD1 matching over 9 bases. The CDR3 spans 16 residues. After removal of 5 bases from V and 0 bases from J, the junction contained 7 bases not matched to a gene. The germline gives CDR1 WNHNN, CDR2 SYGVQD (reference sequence). The CDR3 protein is CASSSNRGHNQETQYF. Written as DNA, the CDR3 is TGCGCCAGCAGTTCCAACAGGGGGCATAACCAAGAGACCCAGTACTTC.

The chain uses TRBV10-3 and TRBJ2-7; D is uncertain. Germline CDR1 and CDR2: ENHRY and SYGVKD. The CDR3 sequence is 13 residues long. Trimming removed 3 bases from V and 5 bases from J, with 11 bases in between. CDR3 in DNA: TGTGCCATCAGTGAATGGGTGCAGGACGAGCAGTACTTC. It translates to CAISEWVQDEQYF.

This chain uses TRBV6-1 with TRBJ2-4; D uncertain. V was shortened by 7 bases and J by 0 bases, with 10 bases between the two germline ends. The CDR3 is made up of 14 amino acids. The V gene's germline CDR1 is MNHNS and CDR2 SASEGT. CDR3 loop: CASTQDLAKNIQYF. CDR3 bases: TGTGCCAGCACCCAGGATCTAGCCAAAAACATTCAGTACTTC.

The V and J genes are TRBV2 and TRBJ1-3, with D uncertain. This CDR3 is built from 13 residues. The V end was cut by 4 bases, the J end by 3 bases, with 7 bases between. Germline loops: CDR1 SNHLY, CDR2 FYNNEI. This chain's CDR3 is CASSVTVGNTIYF. CDR3 sequence (DNA): TGTGCCAGCAGTGTAACGGTTGGAAACACCATATATTTT.

This rearrangement joins TRBV7-9 to TRBJ2-5; 10 nucleotides match TRBD1. The J call may be incorrect, as the DNA end agrees better with TRBJ2-7. Looked up from germline, CDR1 is SEHNR and CDR2 is FQNEAQ (reference sequence). The CDR3 length is 14 residues. CDR3: CASSSGTGAHEQYF. CDR3 coding DNA: TGTGCCAGCAGCTCCGGGACAGGGGCCCACGAGCAGTACTTC.

This clone was found a few times. The chain combines TRBV28 with TRBJ1-4; perhaps TRBD1 as D (5 bases). CDR1 is MDHEN, CDR2 SYDVKM, per germline. CDR3 length: 15 amino acids. V was clipped by 5 bases and J by 0 bases, with 10 bases between them. The CDR3: CASSPQGATNEKLFF. CDR3 coding DNA: TGTGCCAGCAGTCCCCAGGGCGCAACTAATGAAAAACTGTTTTTT.

V is TRBV29-1 and J is TRBJ2-7; the match to TRBD1 covers 8 bases. Per germline, CDR1 SQVTM and CDR2 ANQGSEA. V lost 8 bases and J lost 5; bases outside the gene matches: 11. There are 13 residues in the CDR3. The DNA for the CDR3 is TGCAGCTCATCCCTTGGACAGGGTGACGAGCAGTACGTC. Its protein is CSSSLGQGDEQYV.

The CDR3 sequence is CASSKAGVETQYF. CDR3 coding DNA: TGTGCCAGTAGTAAAGCGGGAGTGGAGACCCAGTACTTC. V is TRBV19 and J is TRBJ2-5, with 8 nucleotides matching TRBD2. The V gene's germline CDR1 is LNHDA and CDR2 SQIVND (reference sequence). V lost 4 bases to trimming and J lost 5 bases; unmatched junction nucleotides: 3. The CDR3 covers 13 residues.

The V and J genes are TRBV6-1 and TRBJ2-1; 9 bases align to TRBD2. The CDR3 spans 15 residues. Trimming cost V 1 base and J 6 bases; bases outside gene matches: 4. Germline V CDR1 and CDR2: MNHNS, SASEGT. The CDR3 loop reads CASSEEWRGGNEQFF. The CDR3 bases are TGTGCCAGCAGTGAAGAATGGCGGGGGGGCAATGAGCAGTTCTTC.

V usage is TRBV27 and J usage is TRBJ1-2; 10 bases fit TRBD1. The V gene's germline CDR1 is MNHEY and CDR2 SMNVEV (reference sequence). The CDR3 covers 14 residues. V lost 3 bases and J lost 4; bases outside the gene matches: 2. This CDR3 is CASSFRTGGYGYTF. The DNA for the CDR3 is TGTGCCAGCAGTTTCCGGACAGGGGGCTATGGCTACACCTTC.

In this sample, this clone turned up a few times. The chain carries TRBV30 and TRBJ2-7, with D perhaps matching TRBD2 (7 bases). CDR1 GTSNPN and CDR2 SVGIG come from the germline V gene (reference sequence). The CDR3 has 15 amino acids. V was trimmed by 7 bases and J by 2 bases, leaving 21 bases between them. The CDR3 DNA is TGTGCCTCTTCGACGGGGGGCGCCGGAGCCTACGAGCAGTACTTC. The encoded protein is CASSTGGAGAYEQYF.

The chain carries TRBV6-5 and TRBJ1-3; D unresolved. Between the trimmed V and J ends, which lost 6 bases and 0 bases, there was a span of 9 bases. Germline lookup yields CDR1 MNHEY and CDR2 SVGAGI. The CDR3 runs 14 residues. The CDR3 here is CASSPNYSGNTIYF. CDR3 in DNA: TGTGCCAGCAGCCCCAACTACTCTGGAAACACCATATATTTT.

In its sample, this clone was seen a few times. The rearrangement links TRBV5-1 to TRBJ2-1; 14 bases line up with TRBD2. Trimming took 3 bases from V and 7 from J; bases not matched to a gene: 6. Germline V gene data show CDR1 as SGHRS and CDR2 as YFSETQ. The CDR3 has 16 amino acids. The CDR3 here is CASSSGTSGSSNEQFF. The CDR3 region has the DNA TGCGCCAGCAGCTCGGGGACTAGCGGGAGTTCGAATGAGCAGTTCTTC. Full variable domain (missing parts from reference TRBV5-1 and TRBJ2-1): KAGVTQTPRYLIKTRGQQVTLSCSPISGHRSVSWYQQTPGQGLQFLFEYFSETQRNKGNFPGRFSGRQFSNSRSEMNVSTLELGDSALYLCASSSGTSGSSNEQFFGPGTRLTVL.

CDR3 nucleotides: TGTGCCAGCAGCTGGGACAGGAACACTGAAGCTTTCTTT. Protein product: CASSWDRNTEAFF. The gene calls are TRBV7-2 and TRBJ1-1, with 7 nucleotides matching TRBD1. J was trimmed by 1 base and V by 4 bases; bases with no gene match: 0. Germline lookup yields CDR1 SGHTA and CDR2 FQGNSA. The CDR3 has 13 residues.